This is a list of T cell receptor beta chains from one sample in a study of blood T cell repertoires in COVID-19. Method: immunoSEQ multiplex PCR; TCRdb's copy keeps in-frame clones and lacks some. Seen here are about 280,000 clones, less than 90% observed once, and the top ten hold about an eighth. Specimen: peripheral blood. The receptor source for this set is a human donor in a cohort sampled during active COVID-19. CDR3s include the opening cysteine and the closing phenylalanine or tryptophan. D genes are given only for firm matches. Only some rows state a clone size, as once, few, many or a class for expanded clones.

clone size	D gene	V gene	J gene	CDR3 DNA	CDR3 protein
NA	NA	TRBV6-5	TRBJ2-6	TGTGCCAGCAGACTCCTCTCTGGGGCCAACGTCCTGACTTTC	CASRLLSGANVLTF
once	NA	TRBV3-1/TRBV3-2	TRBJ2-7	TGTGCCAGCAGCCAGGGCCAGGGGCCTTGGGAGCAGTACTTC	CASSQGQGPWEQYF
NA	NA	TRBV19	TRBJ2-7	TGTGCCAGTAACGATCCCTCCGGGGACTCCTACGAGCAGTACTTC	CASNDPSGDSYEQYF
NA	TRBD2	TRBV7-6	TRBJ2-1	TGTGCCAGCAGCTTAGTCGAACTAGCGGCGGGAAGGATTGAGCAGTTCTTC	CASSLVELAAGRIEQFF
NA	NA	TRBV3-1/TRBV3-2	TRBJ2-5	TGTGCCGGGGGGAGCGGCCAAGAGACCCAGTACTTC	CAGGSGQETQYF
few	NA	TRBV19	TRBJ1-5	TGTGCCAGTAGTATAGGCAGGGCGGGCAATCAGCCCCAGCATTTT	CASSIGRAGNQPQHF
NA	NA	TRBV5-1	TRBJ2-5	TGCGCCAGCAGCTTGTTGCCACAGGAAGGGGAGACCCAGTACTTC	CASSLLPQEGETQYF
NA	NA	TRBV9	TRBJ2-1	TGTGCCAGCAGCGTAGGAGGGCCTACAGGGTTCAATGAGCAGTTCTTC	CASSVGGPTGFNEQFF
NA	NA	TRBV7-8	TRBJ1-2	TGTGCCAGCAGCTTAGCTACAGGCCACTATGGCTACACCTTC	CASSLATGHYGYTF
NA	NA	TRBV29-1	TRBJ1-2	TGCAGCGTTGGGGCAGGGGATGGCTACACCTTC	CSVGAGDGYTF
NA	TRBD2	TRBV7-6	TRBJ2-2	TGTGCCAGCAGCTTAGCGAACCTCGGGACTAGCGGGAGAATGGTTACCGGGGAGCTGTTTTTT	CASSLANLGTSGRMVTGELFF
NA	TRBD2	TRBV9	TRBJ2-3	TGTGCCAGCAGCGCGGGGGGACTAGCGGGCACAGATACGCAGTATTTT	CASSAGGLAGTDTQYF
NA	NA	TRBV9	TRBJ2-7	TGTGCCAGCAGCCCCCGGGGTAGCGTTTACGAGCAGTACTTC	CASSPRGSVYEQYF
NA	TRBD2	TRBV3-1/TRBV3-2	TRBJ2-1	TGTGCCAGCAGCCCCAGGACTAGCGGGAGGAGCTCCTACAATGAGCAGTTCTTC	CASSPRTSGRSSYNEQFF
NA	NA	TRBV3-1/TRBV3-2	TRBJ2-1	TGTGCCAGCAGCCAAGGAAGGGTAGCGGTCAATGAGCAGTTCTTC	CASSQGRVAVNEQFF
NA	NA	TRBV18	TRBJ2-7	TGTGCCAGCTCACAGAGAAGGACAGCCTACGAGCAGTACTTC	CASSQRRTAYEQYF
NA	TRBD1	TRBV7-8	TRBJ1-4	TGTGCCAGCAGCTCGCAGGGGGCTCCCAGGGAAAAACTGTTTTTT	CASSSQGAPREKLFF
NA	NA	TRBV7-9	TRBJ2-1	TGTGCCAGCAGCTGGGGCCAGTCCTCCTACAATGAGCAGTTCTTC	CASSWGQSSYNEQFF